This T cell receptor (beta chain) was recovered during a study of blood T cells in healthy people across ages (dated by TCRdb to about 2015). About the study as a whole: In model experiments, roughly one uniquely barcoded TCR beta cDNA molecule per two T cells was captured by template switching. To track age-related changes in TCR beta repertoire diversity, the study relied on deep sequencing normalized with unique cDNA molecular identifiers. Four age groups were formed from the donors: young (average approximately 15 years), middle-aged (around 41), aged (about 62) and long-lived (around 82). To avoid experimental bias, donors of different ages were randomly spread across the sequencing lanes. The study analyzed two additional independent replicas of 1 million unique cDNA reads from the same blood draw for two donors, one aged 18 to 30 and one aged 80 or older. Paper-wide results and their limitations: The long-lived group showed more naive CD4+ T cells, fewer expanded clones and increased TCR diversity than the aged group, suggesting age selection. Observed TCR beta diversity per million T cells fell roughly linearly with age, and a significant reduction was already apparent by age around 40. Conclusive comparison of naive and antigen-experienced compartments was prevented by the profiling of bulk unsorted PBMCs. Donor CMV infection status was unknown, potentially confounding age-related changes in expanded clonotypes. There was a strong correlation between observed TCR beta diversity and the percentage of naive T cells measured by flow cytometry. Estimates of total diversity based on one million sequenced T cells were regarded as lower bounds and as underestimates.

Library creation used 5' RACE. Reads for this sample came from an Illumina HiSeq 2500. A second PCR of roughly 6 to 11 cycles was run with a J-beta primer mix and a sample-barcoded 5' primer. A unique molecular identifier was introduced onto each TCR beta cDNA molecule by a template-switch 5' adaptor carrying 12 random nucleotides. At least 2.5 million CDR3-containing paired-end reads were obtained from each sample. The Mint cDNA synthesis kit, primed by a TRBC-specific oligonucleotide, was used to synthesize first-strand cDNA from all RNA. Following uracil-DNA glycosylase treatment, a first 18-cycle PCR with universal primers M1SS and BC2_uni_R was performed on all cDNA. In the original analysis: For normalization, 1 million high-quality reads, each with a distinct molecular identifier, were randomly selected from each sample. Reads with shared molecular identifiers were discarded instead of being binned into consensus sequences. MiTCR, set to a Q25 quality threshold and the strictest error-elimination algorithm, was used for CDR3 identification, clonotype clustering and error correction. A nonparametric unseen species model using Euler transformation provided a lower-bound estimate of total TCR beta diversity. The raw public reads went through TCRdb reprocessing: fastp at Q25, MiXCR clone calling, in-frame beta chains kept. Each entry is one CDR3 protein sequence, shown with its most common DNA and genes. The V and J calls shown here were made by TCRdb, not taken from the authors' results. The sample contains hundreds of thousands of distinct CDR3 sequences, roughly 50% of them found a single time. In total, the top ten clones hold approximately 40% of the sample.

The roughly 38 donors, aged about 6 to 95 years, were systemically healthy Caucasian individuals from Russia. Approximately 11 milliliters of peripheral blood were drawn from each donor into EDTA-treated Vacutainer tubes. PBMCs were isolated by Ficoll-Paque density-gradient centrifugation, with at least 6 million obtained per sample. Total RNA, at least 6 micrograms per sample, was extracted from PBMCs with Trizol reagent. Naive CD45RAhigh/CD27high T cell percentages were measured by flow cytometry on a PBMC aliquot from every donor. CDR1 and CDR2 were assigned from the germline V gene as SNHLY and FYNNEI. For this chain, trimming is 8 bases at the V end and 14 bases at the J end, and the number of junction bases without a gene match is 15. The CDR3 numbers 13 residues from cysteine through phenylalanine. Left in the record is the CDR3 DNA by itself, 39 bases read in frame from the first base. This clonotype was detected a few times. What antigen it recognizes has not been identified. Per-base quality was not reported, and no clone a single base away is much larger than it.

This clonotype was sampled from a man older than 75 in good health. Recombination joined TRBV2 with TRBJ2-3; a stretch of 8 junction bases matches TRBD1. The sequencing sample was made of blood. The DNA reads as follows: TGTGCCAGCGGACAGGGAATGTCCAGATACGCGTATTTT. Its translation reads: CASGQGMSRYAYF.